This T cell receptor beta chain was captured by sequencing in a study of Ad26.COV2.S vaccination and SARS-CoV-2 variants. The treatment here: some 20 received Ad26.COV2.S at low or high dose, single or two shots; 5 received placebo; per-sample allocation not given. Repertoires come from day 63 after the first vaccine or placebo injection. This table comes from immunoSEQ multiplex PCR, and its TCRdb copy is limited to in-frame clones, with some not included. The table has approximately 340,000 clones, roughly 84% seen once; the top ten hold 3.3%. V lost 5 bases and J 8 bases, leaving 18 bases between the germline ends. The CDR3 has 15 residues. The V gene's germline CDR1 is MNHEY and CDR2 SVGAGI.

The sequencing here drew on peripheral blood, taken in a trial of Ad26.COV2.S vaccine versus placebo. The sequence was obtained from a person between 18 and 65 years old who received the Ad26.COV2.S COVID-19 vaccine or a placebo. The rearrangement joins TRBV6-5 to TRBJ1-4; D is unclear. This chain's CDR3 is CASSNAGRPVEKLFF. The CDR3 DNA reads as TGTGCCAGCAGTAACGCCGGGAGGCCGGTAGAAAAACTGTTTTTT.